This TCR beta chain originates from a study of Ad26.COV2.S vaccination and SARS-CoV-2 variants. The wider study: Sample donor was a member of the COV1001 Ad26.COV2.S trial arm. Ad26.COV2.S given intramuscularly, once or twice 56 days apart.

Profiling relied on immunoSEQ multiplex PCR, and the TCRdb table lists in-frame clones only, not all of them. The sample records around 340,000 clones, 75% to 90% being singletons. The CDR3 extends over 18 amino acids. The trim removed 2 bases at V and 0 bases at J, leaving 9 bases unmatched. CDR1 LGHDT and CDR2 YNNKEL come from the germline V gene (reference sequence). About this clone itself: Its antigen remains unidentified.

Study observations and caveats: In vaccinated individuals, spike-specific CD8+ and CD4+ T cell responses reportedly displayed substantial breadth.

Treatment indicated: roughly 19 received Ad26.COV2.S at low or high dose, single or two shots; about 5 received placebo; per-sample allocation not given. The investigators took samples on day 63 after the first vaccine or placebo injection. Whoever gave the sample was an adult aged 18-55 years in Boston. The source was peripheral blood, collected in a trial of Ad26.COV2.S vaccine versus placebo. This TCR was recovered from a person between 18 and 60 years old who received the Ad26.COV2.S COVID-19 vaccine or a placebo. The chain recombines TRBV3-1 (or the pseudogene TRBV3-2) with TRBJ1-3, with TRBD1 matching 8 bases. CDR3 DNA sequence: TGTGCCAGCAGCCAAAAAAACCGGGACAGGACCTCTGGAAACACCATATATTTT. Translation gives CASSQKNRDRTSGNTIYF.